These T cell receptor beta chains were read from a single sample in a study of CD8+CD57+ T cells in acquired aplastic anemia. One entry per CDR3 protein, called by TCRdb with MiXCR from the reads. The repertoire holds roughly 220,000 distinct CDR3 sequences, with 50% to 70% as singletons. Sequenced: sorted CD4+, CD8+, or CD8+CD57+ T cells (not recorded which) from PBMCs. The source of these receptors is a human donor with aplastic anemia. CDR3s include the opening cysteine and the closing phenylalanine or tryptophan. Each record gives: D gene, clone size, J gene, V gene, CDR3 DNA, CDR3 protein. The D gene is left open where the match is weak. Clone size is given for some rows only: seen once, a few or many times, or a class if the clone is expanded.

- few TRBJ2-7 TRBV10-1 TGCGCCAGCAGTGACCCTTCAGGAGGGTTCTACGAGCAGTACTTC CASSDPSGGFYEQYF
TRBD2 - TRBJ2-3 TRBV7-3 TGTGCCAGCAGCTTAACGCCTAGCGGGGGGCCCACAGATACGCAGTATTTT CASSLTPSGGPTDTQYF
TRBD1 - TRBJ2-1 TRBV5-1 TGCGCCAGCAGCTCGCTGGGACAGGGGGCTTACAATGAGCAGTTCTTC CASSSLGQGAYNEQFF
- - TRBJ1-5 TRBV7-3 TGTGCCAGCAGCTTAAACTCGGATCAGCCCCAGCATTTT CASSLNSDQPQHF
- few TRBJ2-7 TRBV29-1 TGCAGCGTTAAGGGGGGCAACTCCTACGAGCAGTACTTC CSVKGGNSYEQYF
- once TRBJ2-3 TRBV9 TGTGCCAGCAGCCCAAGAGTGGGAACTAGCACAGATACGCAGTATTTT CASSPRVGTSTDTQYF
- many TRBJ1-3 TRBV7-6 TGTGCCAGCAGCACACCGAGGGGTCGGACCGGTACTGGAAACACCATATATTTT CASSTPRGRTGTGNTIYF
- - TRBJ2-7 TRBV5-1 TGCGCCAGCAGGTTTAGGACAGCCGCCTACGAGCAGTACTTC CASRFRTAAYEQYF
- - TRBJ2-2 TRBV7-2 TGTGCCAGCAGCTTTAGCGCCTTCACCGGGGAGCTGTTTTTT CASSFSAFTGELFF
- once TRBJ2-5 TRBV2 TGTTCCAGCAGGGGACGGACCTCACAGTACTTC CSSRGRTSQYF
- many TRBJ2-4 TRBV20-1 TGCAGTGCTCGGGGGGACAGTCGGAACATTCAGTACTTC CSARGDSRNIQYF
- many TRBJ1-6 TRBV6-5 TGTGCCAGCGGGTCCTCATGGGGGGGTTCACCCCTCCACTTT CASGSSWGGSPLHF
TRBD2 - TRBJ2-1 TRBV5-1 TGCGCCAGCAGCCCGGGACTAGCGGCCTACAATGAGCAGTTCTTC CASSPGLAAYNEQFF
- - TRBJ1-4 TRBV19 TGTGCCAGCCTTCGTACAACTAATGAAAAACTGTTTTTT CASLRTTNEKLFF
- few TRBJ2-5 TRBV29-1 TGCAGCACAGGACAGCAATTGGGGGAGACCCAGTACTTC CSTGQQLGETQYF
- - TRBJ2-3 TRBV19 TGTGCCAGTAGTAGTTTGGCAGATACGCAGTATTTT CASSSLADTQYF
TRBD1 - TRBJ1-2 TRBV4-3 TGCGCCAGCAGCCCCCGGGACAGGGAGCGCTACACCTTC CASSPRDRERYTF
TRBD2 many TRBJ2-3 TRBV6-1 TGTGCCAGCAGGCAACTAGCGGGGGGGCGAGATACGCAGTATTTT CASRQLAGGRDTQYF
- - TRBJ1-1 TRBV9 TGTGCCAGCAGCCTAACTACAAGCAACACTGAAGCTTTCTTT CASSLTTSNTEAFF
TRBD1 - TRBJ2-7 TRBV2 TGTGCCAGCAGAACCGGGACAGGGGGAAGCTCCTACGAGCAGTACTTC CASRTGTGGSSYEQYF
- - TRBJ2-1 TRBV7-3 TGTGCCAGCAGCTTAACCGGAACGGGGGTGGGAGATGAGCAGTTCTTC CASSLTGTGVGDEQFF
- - TRBJ1-1 TRBV25-1 TGTGCCAGCGGTTTAAGAATGAACACTGAAGCTTTCTTT CASGLRMNTEAFF
- many TRBJ2-2 TRBV20-1 TGCAGTGCTAGGGGCCCATACGACACCGGGGAGCTGTTTTTT CSARGPYDTGELFF
TRBD1 - TRBJ1-2 TRBV7-2 TGTGCCAGCAGTTCCCGGGACAGCGGGAATGGCTACACCTTC CASSSRDSGNGYTF
- - TRBJ1-4 TRBV7-9 TGTGCCAGCAGCTTAGGGGGACCCGGGACACGGGACGAAAAACTGTTTTTT CASSLGGPGTRDEKLFF
- - TRBJ2-7 TRBV7-9 TGTGCCAGCAGTGGTCCCTACGAGCAGTACTTC CASSGPYEQYF
- few TRBJ2-5 TRBV20-1 TGCAGTGCTAGAGGCGGACCTCCCCAAGAGACCCAGTACTTC CSARGGPPQETQYF
- - TRBJ2-7 TRBV20-1 TGCAGTGCTAGAGTCGGTTACGAGCAGTACTTC CSARVGYEQYF